This T cell receptor (beta chain) came from a study of cytotoxic CD8 clonotypes in ibrutinib-treated CLL. As for the study in general: Responses: approximately 25 partial, 2 complete; after median around 64 months, around 14 stayed remitted, 12 progressed.

Study observations and caveats: On treatment, the uncommon public clonotypes contracted or remained stable. At the start, clonality exceeded age-matched healthy donors and followed circulating CD8+ T-cell counts.

As for this clone: Its antigen is unknown.

Germline V gives CDR1 SGHTA, CDR2 FQGNSA. The V gene lost 1 base and the J gene lost 5 bases, with 5 bases spanning the gap. This CDR3 has 12 amino acids. Clones were read by immunoSEQ multiplex PCR, and TCRdb kept only the in-frame ones, dropping some. The table lists fewer than 35,000 clones, around 85% of them singletons, with about 7.6% in the top ten. The TCR originated in a human donor with chronic lymphocytic leukemia. The material sequenced was PBMCs, taken after 24 months of ibrutinib treatment. The chain has TRBV7-2 and TRBJ2-5; no definite D call. The CDR3 DNA follows: TGTGCCAGCAGCTTAGGCACGGAGACCCAGTACTTC. Residues: CASSLGTETQYF.